The 17 T cell receptor beta chains listed next were all sequenced from one sample in a study of early T cells in non-severe SARS-CoV-2 infection. TCRdb processed the 5' RACE reads anew with MiXCR; each CDR3 protein has one entry. The table includes some 90,000 distinct CDR3 sequences, about 15% detected once. Sequenced material: whole blood. The receptors shown here come from an adult who was a healthcare worker with PCR-confirmed SARS-CoV-2 infection or an uninfected control (not recorded which).

The V gene is TRBV7-9, the J gene TRBJ2-3, with 8 nucleotides matching TRBD2. This CDR3 is built from 17 residues. Losses at the gene ends were 4 bases for V and 4 bases for J; bases not matched to a gene: 13. Germline values: CDR1 SEHNR, CDR2 FQNEAQ (reference sequence). CDR3 region: CASSSHMTSDPADTQYF. CDR3 DNA sequence: TGTGCCAGCAGCTCCCATATGACTAGCGACCCCGCAGATACGCAGTATTTT.

This clonotype was detected ten times or more. V usage is TRBV28 and J usage is TRBJ1-5; no definite D call. This CDR3 contains 9 residues. Looked up from germline, CDR1 is MDHEN and CDR2 is SYDVKM. V lost 5 bases and J lost 10, with 3 bases in between. Here the CDR3 DNA reads TGTGCCAGCAGTCCCCCCCAGCATTTT. Amino acid sequence: CASSPPQHF.

This clonotype has ten or more counts. The V call is TRBV5-1, the J call TRBJ2-1, with unresolved D. The ends were cut back, 0 bases at V and 2 bases at J, with 6 bases in the middle. There are 14 residues in the CDR3. In germline, CDR1 is SGHRS, CDR2 YFSETQ. Here the CDR3 DNA reads TGCGCCAGCAGCTTGGGGGATACCTACAATGAGCAGTTCTTC. As protein: CASSLGDTYNEQFF.

Comment on this clonotype: This may be a read error: a much more frequent sequence differs by one nucleotide. The J gene is TRBJ1-6, the V gene TRBV4-1; D is possibly TRBD1 (5 bases). This CDR3 comprises 14 residues. Germline CDR1 and CDR2: MGHRA and YSYEKL. Here the CDR3 DNA reads TGCACCAGCAGTTTGACAGCAAATAATTCACCCCTCCACTTT. Translated, it gives CTSSLTANNSPLHF.

The genes are TRBV7-9 and TRBJ2-5; D possibly corresponds to TRBD1 (5 bases). CDR3 length equals 14 residues. Between the trimmed V and J ends, which lost 5 bases and 4 bases, there was a span of 14 bases. The germline V gene has CDR1 SEHNR and CDR2 FQNEAQ (reference sequence). As DNA, the CDR3 is TGTGCCAGCAGCCGCGCCCAGACAGTAGAGACCCAGTACTTC. Protein: CASSRAQTVETQYF.

This clonotype has just a few counts. The rearrangement links TRBV27 to TRBJ1-6; 7 bases line up with TRBD1. Germline CDR1 and CDR2: MNHEY and SMNVEV (reference sequence). This CDR3 comprises 15 residues. V was pared by 6 bases and J by 6 bases, with 8 bases of the junction left unmatched. The CDR3: CASRLTGTINSPLHF. CDR3 in DNA: TGTGCCAGCAGACTGACAGGGACTATTAATTCACCCCTCCACTTT.

In this sample, this clonotype turned up many times. The J gene is TRBJ1-6, the V gene TRBV6-5, with 9 bases fitting TRBD1. After removal of 6 bases from V and 11 bases from J, the junction contained 8 bases not matched to a gene. The V gene's germline CDR1 is MNHEY and CDR2 SVGAGI. The CDR3 sequence is 14 residues long. The CDR3 loop is CASRLGQGRTPLHF. CDR3 DNA sequence: TGTGCCAGCAGGTTGGGACAGGGTCGGACACCCCTCCACTTT.

The V and J genes are TRBV6-2 or TRBV6-3 and TRBJ1-5; perhaps TRBD1 as D (5 bases). This CDR3 comprises 13 residues. Germline V gene sequence: CDR1 MNHEY, CDR2 SVGEGT. V lost 4 bases and J 7 bases, leaving 11 bases between the germline ends. CDR3 sequence: CASSSQGGQPQHF. In DNA, the CDR3 is TGTGCCAGCAGTTCCCAGGGCGGCCAGCCCCAGCATTTT.

The chain carries TRBV11-2 and TRBJ1-2, with no clear D. Germline CDR1 reads SGHAT; CDR2 reads FQNNGV. The CDR3 sequence is 18 residues long. V was shortened by 1 base and J by 4 bases, with 22 bases between the two germline ends. Written as DNA, the CDR3 is TGTGCCAGCAGCTTAGCGTGGAACCGACGTCCGTCGGGCTATGGCTACACCTTC. Amino acid sequence: CASSLAWNRRPSGYGYTF.

J is TRBJ2-1 and V is TRBV12-3 or TRBV12-4; 8 positions agree with TRBD1. The CDR3 extends over 14 amino acids. The ends lost 6 bases at V and 8 bases at J; junction bases unmatched: 9. This CDR3 reads CASRGTGRGHEQFF. The CDR3 nucleotides are TGTGCCAGCAGGGGGACAGGAAGAGGCCATGAGCAGTTCTTC.

This chain uses TRBV5-4 with TRBJ1-2, with 10 bases identical to TRBD1. This CDR3 has 17 residues. CDR1 is SGHNT and CDR2 is YYREEE in the germline V gene (reference sequence). The trim removed 3 bases at V and 8 bases at J, leaving 16 bases unmatched. CDR3 residues: CASSSPGQGSLLFGYTF. CDR3 DNA sequence: TGTGCCAGCAGCTCCCCGGGACAGGGGAGTCTACTTTTCGGCTACACCTTC.

The V call is TRBV29-1, the J call TRBJ2-7; D tentatively fits TRBD1 or TRBD2 (6 bases each). The CDR3 runs to 12 residues. Germline V gene sequence: CDR1 SQVTM, CDR2 ANQGSEA. Trimming pared 7 bases from V and 3 bases from J, leaving 13 bases between. CDR3 bases: TGCAGCGGGGGGGACACCGTCTACGAGCAGTACTTC. Translation: CSGGDTVYEQYF.

This clonotype was counted ten times or more. The CDR3, as DNA: TGTGCCACCAGTGATTTCACCAGCGGGGTCTACGAGCAGTACTTC. Its protein is CATSDFTSGVYEQYF. The chain employs TRBV24-1 and TRBJ2-7; 7 bases fit TRBD2. V shed 1 base and J 3 bases; nucleotides not matched to a gene: 5. Per the germline V gene, CDR1 is KGHDR and CDR2 is SFDVKD. The CDR3 extends over 15 amino acids.

This clonotype has ten or more counts. V is TRBV11-2 and J is TRBJ2-3; TRBD2 agrees at 7 bases. Germline CDR1 and CDR2: SGHAT and FQNNGV. The CDR3 is 17 residues long. The J segment lost 4 bases and the V segment lost 1 base, leaving 11 bases of the junction unmatched. CDR3 nucleotide sequence: TGTGCCAGCAGCTTAGTGCCTCAAACTAGCGTCTCAGATACGCAGTATTTT. It encodes CASSLVPQTSVSDTQYF.

For this clonotype: Germline and junction disagree at one end, which may indicate a read error. The gene calls are TRBV3-1 and TRBJ2-5; no reliable D call. Looked up from germline, CDR1 is LGHDT and CDR2 is YNNKEL (reference sequence). The CDR3 extends over 14 amino acids. The CDR3 DNA reads as TGTGCCAGCAGCCACCGCACGTACCAAGAGACCCACTACTTC. This sequence encodes CASSHRTYQETHYF.

V usage is TRBV15 and J usage is TRBJ2-7; 9 bases map to TRBD2. The V segment lost 0 bases and the J segment 5 bases; nucleotides outside the gene matches: 11. This CDR3 has 17 amino acids. Germline-derived CDR1 and CDR2 are LNHNV and YYDKDF (reference sequence). The CDR3 protein is CATSRDGGSGSRNEQYF. Here the CDR3 DNA reads TGTGCCACCAGCAGAGATGGGGGTAGCGGGAGCAGGAACGAGCAGTACTTC.

The rearrangement uses TRBV7-9 and TRBJ2-7; D unresolved. The CDR3 has 12 residues. Trimming stripped 1 base from V and 5 bases from J, with 6 bases between. Germline CDR1 SEHNR, CDR2 FQNEAQ (reference sequence). The CDR3 loop is CASSLVPHEQYF. CDR3 coding DNA: TGTGCCAGCAGCTTAGTCCCGCACGAGCAGTACTTC.